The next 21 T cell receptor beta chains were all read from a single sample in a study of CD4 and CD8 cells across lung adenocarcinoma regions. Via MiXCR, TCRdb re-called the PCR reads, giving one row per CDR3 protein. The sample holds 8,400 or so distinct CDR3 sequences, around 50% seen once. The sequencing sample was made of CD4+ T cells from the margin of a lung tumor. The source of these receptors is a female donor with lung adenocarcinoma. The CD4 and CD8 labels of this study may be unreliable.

The DNA for the CDR3 is TGTGCCAGCAGTTACTCGATTGGACTAGCGGGAGGTGAGCAGTTCTTC. It translates to CASSYSIGLAGGEQFF. This rearrangement joins TRBV6-5 to TRBJ2-1, with 14 bases identical to TRBD2. V shed 0 bases and J 9 bases; nucleotides not matched to a gene: 4. Germline V CDR1 and CDR2: MNHEY, SVGAGI. The CDR3 contains 16 residues.

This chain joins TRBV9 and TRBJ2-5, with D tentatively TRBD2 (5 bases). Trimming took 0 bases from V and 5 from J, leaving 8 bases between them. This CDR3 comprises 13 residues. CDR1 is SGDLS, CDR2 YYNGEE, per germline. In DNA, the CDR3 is TGTGCCAGCAGCGTAGTTCCGGGGGAGACCCAGTACTTC. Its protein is CASSVVPGETQYF.

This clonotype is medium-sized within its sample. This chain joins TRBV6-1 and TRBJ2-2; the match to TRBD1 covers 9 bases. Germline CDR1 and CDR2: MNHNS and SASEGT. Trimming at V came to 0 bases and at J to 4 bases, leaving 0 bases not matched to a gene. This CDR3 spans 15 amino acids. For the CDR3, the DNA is TGTGCCAGCAGTGAAGCGACAGGGGGCACCGGGGAGCTGTTTTTT. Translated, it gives CASSEATGGTGELFF.

In DNA form, the CDR3 reads TGTGCCAGCAGTTACCTAAAACGGGGGAGGGGAGGTACCGGGGAGCTGTTTTTT. Amino acid sequence: CASSYLKRGRGGTGELFF. V usage is TRBV6-5 and J usage is TRBJ2-2, with 7 bases aligning to TRBD2. The CDR3 spans 18 residues. The germline gives CDR1 MNHEY, CDR2 SVGAGI. The V and J ends lost 2 bases and 5 bases, in that order; junction bases with no gene match: 14.

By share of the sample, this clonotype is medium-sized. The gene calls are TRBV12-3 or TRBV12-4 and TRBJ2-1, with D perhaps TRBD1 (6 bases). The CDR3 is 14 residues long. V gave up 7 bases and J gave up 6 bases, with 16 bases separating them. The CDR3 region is CASKRAGQSNEQFF. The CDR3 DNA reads TGTGCCAGCAAAAGAGCAGGACAGTCCAATGAGCAGTTCTTC.

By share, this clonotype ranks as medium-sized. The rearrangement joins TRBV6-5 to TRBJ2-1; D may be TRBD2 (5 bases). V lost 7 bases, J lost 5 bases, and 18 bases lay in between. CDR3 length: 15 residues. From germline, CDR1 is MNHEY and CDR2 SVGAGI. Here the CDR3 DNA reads TGTGCCAGCAACAGCGGCCGAGGCTTCCACAATGAGCAGTTCTTC. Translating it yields CASNSGRGFHNEQFF.

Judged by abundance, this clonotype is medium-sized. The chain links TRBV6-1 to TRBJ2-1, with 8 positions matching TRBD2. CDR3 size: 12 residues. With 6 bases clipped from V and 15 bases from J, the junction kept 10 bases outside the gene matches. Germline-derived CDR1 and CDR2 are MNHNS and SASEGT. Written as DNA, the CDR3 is TGTGCCAGCAGCCAAAGCGGGGGCAGGGCGTTCTTC. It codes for CASSQSGGRAFF.

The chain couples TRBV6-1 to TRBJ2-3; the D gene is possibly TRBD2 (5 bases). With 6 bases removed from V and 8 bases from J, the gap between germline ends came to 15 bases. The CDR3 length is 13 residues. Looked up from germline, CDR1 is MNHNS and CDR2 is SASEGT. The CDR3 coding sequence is TGTGCCAGCAGGAGGGCGGAAACCCCTACGCAGTATTTT. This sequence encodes CASRRAETPTQYF.

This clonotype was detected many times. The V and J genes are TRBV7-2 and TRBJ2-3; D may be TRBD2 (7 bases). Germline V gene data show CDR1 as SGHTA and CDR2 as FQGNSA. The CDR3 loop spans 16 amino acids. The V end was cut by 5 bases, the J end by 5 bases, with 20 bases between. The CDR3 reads CASSRRVGAGEDTQYF. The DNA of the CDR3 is TGTGCCAGCAGCCGGAGGGTGGGGGCGGGAGAAGATACGCAGTATTTT.

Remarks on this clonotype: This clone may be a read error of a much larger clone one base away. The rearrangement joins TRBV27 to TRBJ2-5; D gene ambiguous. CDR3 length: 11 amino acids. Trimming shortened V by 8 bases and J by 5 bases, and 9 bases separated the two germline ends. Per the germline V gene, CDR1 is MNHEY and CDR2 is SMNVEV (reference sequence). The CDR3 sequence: CASPTPETQYF. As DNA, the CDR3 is TGTGCCAGCCCGACTCCGGAGACCCAGTACTTC.

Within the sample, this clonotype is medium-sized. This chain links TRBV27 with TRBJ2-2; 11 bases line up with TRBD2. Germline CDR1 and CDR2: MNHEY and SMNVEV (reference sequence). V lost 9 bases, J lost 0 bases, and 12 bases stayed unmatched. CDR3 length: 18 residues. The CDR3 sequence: CASRFRLAGTPNTGELFF. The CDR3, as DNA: TGTGCCAGTCGGTTTCGACTAGCGGGAACCCCGAACACCGGGGAGCTGTTTTTT.

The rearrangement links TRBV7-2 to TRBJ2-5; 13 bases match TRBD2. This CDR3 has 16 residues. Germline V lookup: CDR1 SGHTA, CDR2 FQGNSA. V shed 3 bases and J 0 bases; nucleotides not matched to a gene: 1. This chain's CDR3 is CASSLGLAGYQETQYF. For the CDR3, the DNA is TGTGCCAGCAGCTTGGGACTAGCGGGGTACCAAGAGACCCAGTACTTC.

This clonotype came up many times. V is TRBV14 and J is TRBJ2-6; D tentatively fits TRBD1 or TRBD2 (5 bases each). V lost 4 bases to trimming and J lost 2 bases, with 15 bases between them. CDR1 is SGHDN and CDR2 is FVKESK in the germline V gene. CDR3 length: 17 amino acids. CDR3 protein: CASSPQWDRPGANVLTF. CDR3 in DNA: TGTGCCAGCAGCCCCCAGTGGGACCGGCCTGGGGCCAACGTCCTGACTTTC.

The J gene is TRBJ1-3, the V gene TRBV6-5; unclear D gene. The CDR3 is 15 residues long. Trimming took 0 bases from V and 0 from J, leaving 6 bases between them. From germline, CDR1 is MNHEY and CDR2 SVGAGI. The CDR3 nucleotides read TGTGCCAGCAGTTACTCGGGCATCTCTGGAAACACCATATATTTT. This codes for CASSYSGISGNTIYF.

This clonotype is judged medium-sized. CDR3 DNA: TGTGCCAGCAGTTACGGGACTAGCGTATACAATGAGCAGTTCTTC. It yields the protein CASSYGTSVYNEQFF. The chain combines TRBV6-2 or TRBV6-3 with TRBJ2-1, with 10 bases fitting TRBD2. Germline V CDR1 and CDR2: MNHEY, SVGEGT. The ends lost 2 bases at V and 4 bases at J; junction bases unmatched: 2. The CDR3 covers 15 residues.

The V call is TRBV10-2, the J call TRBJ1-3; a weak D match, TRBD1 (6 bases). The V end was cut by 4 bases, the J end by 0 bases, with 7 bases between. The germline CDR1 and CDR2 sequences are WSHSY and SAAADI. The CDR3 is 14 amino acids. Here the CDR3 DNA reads TGCGCCAGCAGTGGGACAGACTCTGGAAACACCATATATTTT. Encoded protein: CASSGTDSGNTIYF.

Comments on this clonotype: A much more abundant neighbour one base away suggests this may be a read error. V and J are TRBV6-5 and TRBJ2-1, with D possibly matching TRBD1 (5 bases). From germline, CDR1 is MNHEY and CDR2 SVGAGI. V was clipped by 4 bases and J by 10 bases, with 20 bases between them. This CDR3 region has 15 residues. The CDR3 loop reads CASSSQVSASYEQFF. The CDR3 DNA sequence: TGTGCCAGCAGTTCACAGGTTTCGGCGAGCTACGAGCAGTTCTTC.

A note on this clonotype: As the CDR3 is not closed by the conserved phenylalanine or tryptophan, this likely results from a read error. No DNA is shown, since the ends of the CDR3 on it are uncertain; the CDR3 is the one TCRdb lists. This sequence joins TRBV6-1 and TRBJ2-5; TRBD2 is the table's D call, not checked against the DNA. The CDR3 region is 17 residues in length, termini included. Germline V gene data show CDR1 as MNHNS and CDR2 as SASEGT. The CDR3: CASTPGLAGGGQATRLS.

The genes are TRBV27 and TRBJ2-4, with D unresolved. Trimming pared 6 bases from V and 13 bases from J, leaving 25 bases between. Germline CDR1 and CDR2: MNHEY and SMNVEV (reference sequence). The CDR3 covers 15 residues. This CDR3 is CASSSRVIAKNMQYF. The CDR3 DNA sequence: TGTGCCAGCAGCTCACGGGTTATAGCCAAAAATATGCAGTACTTC.

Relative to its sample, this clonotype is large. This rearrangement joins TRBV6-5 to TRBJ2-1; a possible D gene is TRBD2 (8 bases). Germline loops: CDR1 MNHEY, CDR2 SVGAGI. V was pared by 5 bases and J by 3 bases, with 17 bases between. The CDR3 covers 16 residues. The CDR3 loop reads CASSPRGLAGYNEQFF. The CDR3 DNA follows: TGTGCCAGCAGTCCGAGGGGGCTAGCGGGCTACAATGAGCAGTTCTTC.

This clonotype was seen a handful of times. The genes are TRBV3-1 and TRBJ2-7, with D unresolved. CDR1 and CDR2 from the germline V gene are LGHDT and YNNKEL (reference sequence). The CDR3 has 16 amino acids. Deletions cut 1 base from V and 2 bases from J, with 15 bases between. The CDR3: CASSQVVSVNPYEQYF. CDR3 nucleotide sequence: TGTGCCAGCAGCCAAGTGGTATCTGTTAACCCCTACGAGCAGTACTTC.